Included here is one TCR beta chain sequence, with context. This specimen belongs to a study of blood T cell repertoires in COVID-19. Study summary: Samples of COVID-19 (acute and convalescent) were obtained from the United States, Italy and Spain. Nucleic acid was either cDNA or gDNA, and it came from T cells, B-cell-depleted T cells, or PBMCs.

Germline V CDR1 and CDR2: SGHVS, FQNEAQ. The CDR3 is 14 amino acids. V shed 3 bases and J 4 bases; nucleotides not matched to a gene: 2. The authors' processing: The assay estimated nucleated cells by amplifying reference gene primers. Method: immunoSEQ multiplex PCR; TCRdb's copy keeps in-frame clones and lacks some. V and J calls plus clone size are reproduced from that table; the DNA served to infer D and trimming. The sample records around 140,000 clones, 87% being singletons. V gene TRBV7-8 combines with J gene TRBJ1-5; TRBD1 matches at 8 bases. The sequencing sample was made of peripheral blood. This receptor was identified in a man aged 45-65 years who had recovered from COVID-19. CDR3 protein: CASSFRQGNQPQHF. The CDR3 nucleotides read TGTGCCAGCAGCTTTAGACAGGGGAATCAGCCCCAGCATTTT.